Listed here are 27 T cell receptor beta chains from one sample, sequenced in a study of blood T cells in healthy people across ages. It was with a sample-barcoded 5' primer and a J-beta primer mix that a second PCR of about 6 to 12 cycles was run. TCRdb re-analysed the 5' RACE reads in MiXCR, keeping a single row per CDR3 protein. Of 1.5 million to 2 million distinct CDR3 sequences in the sample, roughly 52% were seen once. The sequencing input was blood. Source of these receptors: a woman between 40 and 50 years old in good health.

The CDR3 region has the DNA TGCGCCAGCAGCCAAGAACTAGCGGGGGGGCTGGGAGATACGCAGTATTTT. It encodes CASSQELAGGLGDTQYF. The chain joins TRBV4-3 to TRBJ2-3; TRBD2 aligns across 13 bases. With V trimmed by 0 bases and J by 5 bases, 5 bases remained unmatched. CDR3 length: 17 amino acids. Germline CDR1 LGHNA, CDR2 YSLEER.

The J gene is TRBJ1-5, the V gene TRBV12-3 or TRBV12-4; no firm D call. The CDR3 has 12 amino acids. Trimming shortened V by 3 bases and J by 9 bases, and 9 bases separated the two germline ends. This CDR3 is CASSLERAPQHF. The CDR3 DNA is TGTGCCAGCAGTTTGGAAAGGGCGCCCCAGCATTTT.

The chain carries TRBV5-1 and TRBJ2-1; 15 nucleotides agree with TRBD2. The DNA end is a closer match to TRBJ2-7, so the J assignment may be wrong. Germline lookup yields CDR1 SGHRS and CDR2 YFSETQ. The CDR3 runs 16 residues. CDR3 nucleotides: TGCGCCAGCAGCCTATCGGGACTAGCGGGGGGCAATGAGCAGTACTTC. This gives the protein CASSLSGLAGGNEQYF.

The chain combines TRBV10-3 with TRBJ2-7; 8 bases are shared with TRBD1. CDR1 and CDR2 from the germline V gene are ENHRY and SYGVKD. V trimming: 0 bases; J trimming: 0 bases; junction bases outside the gene matches: 4. The CDR3 has 16 amino acids. CDR3 nucleotides: TGTGCCATCAGTGAGTCAGGGGACAGGAGCTCCTACGAGCAGTACTTC. Its translation: CAISESGDRSSYEQYF.

In DNA, the CDR3 is TGCAGCGTTGACGGACAGGGACCAAGGGAGACCCAGTACTTC. Residues: CSVDGQGPRETQYF. The chain employs TRBV29-1 and TRBJ2-7; TRBD1 matches at 8 bases. The end of the DNA fits TRBJ2-5 better, so the J call may be wrong. CDR3 length: 14 residues. Germline CDR1 is SQVTM and CDR2 is ANQGSEA.

The V call is TRBV4-2, the J call TRBJ1-5; the match to TRBD1 covers 7 bases. Per germline, CDR1 LGHNA and CDR2 YNFKEQ. Trimming cost V 4 bases and J 0 bases; bases outside gene matches: 15. The CDR3 runs to 19 residues. CDR3: CASSLLTGRVFHSNQPQHF. CDR3 DNA: TGTGCCAGCAGCCTACTGACAGGGAGGGTTTTCCATAGCAATCAGCCCCAGCATTTT.

The chain carries TRBV7-8 and TRBJ1-5; D is undetermined. This CDR3 comprises 13 residues. The germline CDR1 and CDR2 sequences are SGHVS and FQNEAQ. Trimming left V 5 bases short and J 4 bases short, with 9 bases between. The CDR3 protein is CASSGSLNQPQHF. The CDR3 nucleotides are TGTGCCAGCAGCGGAAGCTTAAATCAGCCCCAGCATTTT.

The CDR3 sequence is CASSQDFSLGEQFF. CDR3 nucleotide sequence: TGTGCCAGCAGCCAAGATTTTAGTTTGGGTGAGCAGTTCTTC. This chain joins TRBV4-2 and TRBJ2-1, with no clear D. This CDR3 spans 14 amino acids. The V end was cut by 0 bases, the J end by 9 bases, with 12 bases between. Germline CDR1 is LGHNA and CDR2 is YNFKEQ.

V is TRBV6-6 and J is TRBJ1-5; 12 positions agree with TRBD1. The CDR3 has 17 residues. After removal of 6 bases from V and 3 bases from J, the junction contained 9 bases not matched to a gene. Germline-derived CDR1 and CDR2 are MNHNY and SVGAGI (reference sequence). CDR3: CASSSGTGGQFNQPQHF. CDR3 coding DNA: TGTGCCAGCAGCTCCGGGACAGGGGGCCAGTTCAATCAGCCCCAGCATTTT.

The J gene is TRBJ2-1, the V gene TRBV12-3 or TRBV12-4, with 11 bases aligning to TRBD1. The J segment lost 5 bases and the V segment lost 7 bases, leaving 10 bases of the junction unmatched. The CDR3 contains 16 residues. CDR3 region: CASTSSGTGGNNEQFF. The CDR3 region has the DNA TGTGCCAGCACCTCGTCAGGGACAGGGGGGAACAATGAGCAGTTCTTC.

The rearrangement joins TRBV15 to TRBJ1-5; D is possibly TRBD1 (6 bases). The germline V and J ends were trimmed by 1 base and 8 bases, with 12 bases remaining between them. The length of the CDR3 is 14 residues. Germline V CDR1 and CDR2: LNHNV, YYDKDF (reference sequence). The CDR3 DNA is TGTGCCACCAGCAGAGTAGGAAGGGGGGAGCCCCAGCATTTT. It yields the protein CATSRVGRGEPQHF.

This chain uses TRBV6-2 or TRBV6-3 with TRBJ2-7; D is uncertain. V was pared by 2 bases and J by 8 bases, with 10 bases between. CDR1 is MNHEY, CDR2 SVGEGT, per germline. CDR3 length: 12 residues. The CDR3 sequence is CASSYPYGKQYF. CDR3 coding DNA: TGTGCCAGCAGTTACCCGTATGGGAAGCAGTACTTC.

This chain connects TRBV7-2 to TRBJ1-1; no definite D call. The germline CDR1 and CDR2 sequences are SGHTA and FQGNSA. V lost 2 bases to trimming and J lost 0 bases, with 10 bases between them. This CDR3 has 15 residues. CDR3 DNA sequence: TGTGCCAGCAGCTTATATGGGGTAATGAACACTGAAGCTTTCTTT. Translation: CASSLYGVMNTEAFF.

The rearrangement uses TRBV7-2 and TRBJ2-6; D is possibly TRBD1 (5 bases). CDR1 is SGHTA, CDR2 FQGNSA, per germline. The CDR3 is made up of 17 amino acids. The ends were cut back, 3 bases at V and 0 bases at J, with 12 bases in the middle. CDR3 nucleotide sequence: TGTGCCAGCAGCTTTCGAGACAGCAACTCTGGGGCCAACGTCCTGACTTTC. This sequence encodes CASSFRDSNSGANVLTF.

This sequence joins TRBV4-3 and TRBJ2-1; the D gene could be TRBD1 or TRBD2 (5 bases each). Trimming took 5 bases from V and 6 from J, leaving 17 bases between them. From germline, CDR1 is LGHNA and CDR2 YSLEER. This CDR3 region has 15 residues. The CDR3 nucleotides are TGCGCCAGCAGCGAGGACACCCGGACTGGCAATGAGCAGTTCTTC. It translates to CASSEDTRTGNEQFF.

The chain links TRBV29-1 to TRBJ2-2; 8 bases map to TRBD1. The CDR3 covers 17 residues. The germline V gene has CDR1 SQVTM and CDR2 ANQGSEA. The junction had 13 bases not matched to a gene; V was cut back by 7 bases and J by 0 bases. The CDR3 loop is CSARQGAAIANTGELFF. The CDR3 region has the DNA TGCAGCGCCCGGCAGGGGGCTGCCATCGCGAACACCGGGGAGCTGTTTTTT.

Regarding this clonotype: The junction differs from germline at one of its ends, possibly a read error. This chain links TRBV6-1 with TRBJ1-2, with D unresolved. This CDR3 spans 16 amino acids. Germline CDR1 MNHNS, CDR2 SASEGT. For the CDR3, the DNA is TGTGCCAGCAGCGTTATCGACGGACGATTTAACTGTGGCTACACCTTC. Its protein product is CASSVIDGRFNCGYTF.

Written as DNA, the CDR3 is TGTGCCAGCACCGGGGGTACCTACGAGCAGTTCTTC. Protein sequence: CASTGGTYEQFF. V and J are TRBV7-9 and TRBJ2-1; D perhaps matches TRBD2 (6 bases). V lost 7 bases to trimming and J lost 10 bases, with 14 bases between them. Germline V lookup: CDR1 SEHNR, CDR2 FQNEAQ (reference sequence). This CDR3 region has 12 residues.

This clonotype came up once. V gene TRBV12-3 or TRBV12-4 combines with J gene TRBJ2-5, with D tentatively TRBD1 (7 bases). V dropped 0 bases and J dropped 12 bases, with 17 bases sitting between them. The CDR3 is made up of 14 amino acids. CDR3 residues: CASSLAQGGPAEYF. DNA for the CDR3: TGTGCCAGCAGTTTAGCCCAGGGGGGCCCAGCGGAGTACTTC.

The V and J genes are TRBV4-3 and TRBJ2-1; D gene uncertain. Trimming stripped 0 bases from V and 7 bases from J, with 10 bases between. The CDR3 is 14 residues long. Germline V lookup: CDR1 LGHNA, CDR2 YSLEER. The CDR3 region has the DNA TGCGCCAGCAGCCAAGATCTCGTAGGGAATGAGCAGTTCTTC. Its translation is CASSQDLVGNEQFF.

The rearrangement links TRBV7-6 to TRBJ1-6; D is perhaps TRBD1 (5 bases). CDR1 is SGHVS, CDR2 FNYEAQ, per germline. The CDR3 is 14 amino acids. Deletions cut 5 bases from V and 6 bases from J, with 11 bases between. CDR3 loop: CASSPPGTNSPLHF. The CDR3 DNA sequence: TGTGCCAGCAGCCCGCCCGGGACTAATTCACCCCTCCACTTT.

This chain links TRBV20-1 with TRBJ1-2, with TRBD1 matching over 8 bases. The CDR3 has 12 amino acids. V gave up 6 bases and J gave up 6 bases; unmatched junction bases: 6. Germline-derived CDR1 and CDR2 are DFQATT and SNEGSKA (reference sequence). CDR3 nucleotide sequence: TGCAGTGCAAGGACAGGGAAGGATGGCTACACCTTC. Protein sequence: CSARTGKDGYTF.

The V and J genes are TRBV6-2 or TRBV6-3 and TRBJ2-1, with TRBD2 as a possible D gene (5 bases). The germline gives CDR1 MNHEY, CDR2 SVGEGT. The CDR3 has 17 residues. Trimming took 7 bases from V and 5 from J, leaving 24 bases between them. The CDR3 sequence is CASTPTEVFRLHNEQFF. As DNA, the CDR3 is TGTGCCAGCACCCCAACGGAAGTCTTTCGACTACACAATGAGCAGTTCTTC.

This clonotype showed up just a few times. The chain joins TRBV5-1 to TRBJ2-7; 8 bases align to TRBD1. CDR1 and CDR2 (germline): SGHRS, YFSETQ. Trimming removed 2 bases from V and 4 bases from J; junction bases left unmatched: 11. The CDR3 length is 16 residues. CDR3 sequence reads: CASSFPRGQGAYEQYF. The CDR3 coding sequence is TGCGCCAGCAGCTTCCCAAGAGGACAGGGAGCTTACGAGCAGTACTTC.

The chain carries TRBV6-2 or TRBV6-3 and TRBJ2-4, with D possibly matching TRBD2 (5 bases). The J call is doubtful: the DNA matches TRBJ2-7 better. The CDR3 consists of 15 residues. Germline V gene data show CDR1 as MNHEY and CDR2 as SVGEGT. The CDR3 DNA reads as TGTGCCAGCAGTTACCTCGGACTCCAGGCAGCCGAGCAGTACTTC. It is translated as CASSYLGLQAAEQYF.

The rearrangement joins TRBV11-2 to TRBJ1-2, with 8 bases fitting TRBD1. The CDR3 is made up of 15 amino acids. Germline CDR1 reads SGHAT; CDR2 reads FQNNGV. V shed 1 base, J shed 5 bases, and the junction held 6 bases outside the gene matches. The CDR3 DNA sequence: TGTGCCAGCAGCTTAGGCAGGGGGCTCGTTTATGGCTACACCTTC. Translation gives CASSLGRGLVYGYTF.

This clonotype was seen more than once but under ten times. V is TRBV5-6 and J is TRBJ1-1; maybe TRBD1 (5 bases). Germline-derived CDR1 and CDR2 are SGHDT and YYEEEE. CDR3 length: 12 residues. Trimming pared 4 bases from V and 7 bases from J, leaving 11 bases between. In DNA form, the CDR3 reads TGTGCCAGCAGCCCCGGGACCGATGAAGCTTTCTTT. Its translation is CASSPGTDEAFF. The variable domain in full, with the rest retrieved from reference TRBV5-6 and TRBJ1-1, is DAGVTQSPTHLIKTRGQQVTLRCSPKSGHDTVSWYQQALGQGPQFIFQYYEEEERQRGNFPDRFSGHQFPNYSSELNVNALLLGDSALYLCASSPGTDEAFFGQGTRLTVV.